The present entry profiles one TCR beta chain with its context. Data came from immunoSEQ multiplex PCR; TCRdb stores just in-frame clones and leaves some out. The data show some 260,000 clones, with 88% seen just once and roughly 10% held by the top ten. The data are from a study of blood T cell repertoires in COVID-19. On the study more broadly: Samples came from the United States, Italy and Spain, spanning acute and convalescent COVID-19.

The germline gives CDR1 KGHSH, CDR2 LQKENI. The CDR3 is 14 amino acids. Trimming cost V 4 bases and J 8 bases; bases outside gene matches: 2. The specimen was peripheral blood. This clonotype was obtained from an older woman with COVID-19, enrolled during active disease. The chain joins TRBV18 to TRBJ1-6; 10 bases fit TRBD1. The CDR3 DNA sequence: TGTGCCAGCTCACAGGGGACAGGGGATTCACCCCTCCACTTT. Amino acid sequence: CASSQGTGDSPLHF.